Below, 4 T cell receptor beta chains from the same sample are listed, as sequenced in a study of blood T cells in healthy people across ages. A second PCR, run for about 7 to 11 cycles, used a sample-barcoded 5' primer plus a J-beta primer mix. TCRdb independently ran MiXCR on the 5' RACE reads; one entry per CDR3 protein. Seen here are about 640,000 distinct CDR3 sequences, approximately 50% observed once, and the top ten hold about two fifths. The sequenced material came from blood. The receptors were gathered from a man aged 60 to 75 in good health.

V is TRBV10-3 and J is TRBJ1-1; D not resolved. This CDR3 spans 13 amino acids. V shed 10 bases and J shed 5 bases, with 17 bases lying between them. Germline V gene data show CDR1 as ENHRY and CDR2 as SYGVKD. The CDR3, as DNA: TGTGCCACCAACAAACGGGGAGAAACTGAAGCTTTCTTT. It encodes CATNKRGETEAFF.

This clonotype occurred many times. This rearrangement joins TRBV4-2 to TRBJ1-6; D is perhaps TRBD1 (5 bases). Trimming left V 1 base short and J 9 bases short, with 13 bases between. Germline CDR1 and CDR2: LGHNA and YNFKEQ. The CDR3 is 15 residues long. The CDR3 DNA reads TGTGCCAGCAGCCAAGGTCCGACAGAGGCTTCACCCCTCCACTTT. Translation: CASSQGPTEASPLHF.

The chain uses TRBV10-3 and TRBJ2-7; no clear D. Trimming took off 11 bases at V and 0 bases at J, with 20 bases between the two ends. Germline V gene sequence: CDR1 ENHRY, CDR2 SYGVKD. The CDR3 has 15 amino acids. The CDR3 sequence is CAPPADSRPSYEQYF. Here the CDR3 DNA reads TGTGCCCCCCCTGCCGACTCGCGACCCTCCTACGAGCAGTACTTC.

The chain couples TRBV7-9 to TRBJ2-1; D unclear. The J call may be mistaken, given a closer DNA end match to TRBJ2-7. This CDR3 has 14 residues. CDR1 and CDR2 from the germline V gene are SEHNR and FQNEAQ (reference sequence). The CDR3 DNA reads TGTGCCAGCAGCTTAGATGGGCCCTACAATGAGCAGTACTTC. Its translation is CASSLDGPYNEQYF.